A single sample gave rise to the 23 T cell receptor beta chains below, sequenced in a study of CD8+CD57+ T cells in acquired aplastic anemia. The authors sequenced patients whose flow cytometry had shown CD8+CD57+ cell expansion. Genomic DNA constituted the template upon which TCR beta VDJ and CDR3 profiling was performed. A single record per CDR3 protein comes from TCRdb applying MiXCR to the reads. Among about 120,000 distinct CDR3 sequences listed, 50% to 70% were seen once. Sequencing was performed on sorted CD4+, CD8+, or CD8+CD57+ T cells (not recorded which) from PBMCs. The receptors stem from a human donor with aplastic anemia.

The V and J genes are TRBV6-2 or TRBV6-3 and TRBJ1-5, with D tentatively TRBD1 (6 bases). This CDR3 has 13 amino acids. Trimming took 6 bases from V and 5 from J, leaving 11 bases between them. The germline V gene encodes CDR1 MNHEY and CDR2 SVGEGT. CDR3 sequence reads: CASSWDTHQPQHF. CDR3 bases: TGTGCCAGCAGCTGGGACACCCATCAGCCCCAGCATTTT.

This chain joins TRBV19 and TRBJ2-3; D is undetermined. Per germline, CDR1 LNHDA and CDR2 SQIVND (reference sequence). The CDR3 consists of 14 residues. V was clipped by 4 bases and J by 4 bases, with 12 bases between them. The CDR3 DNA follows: TGTGCCAGTAGTACCCGAGTAATCGCAGATACGCAGTATTTT. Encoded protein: CASSTRVIADTQYF.

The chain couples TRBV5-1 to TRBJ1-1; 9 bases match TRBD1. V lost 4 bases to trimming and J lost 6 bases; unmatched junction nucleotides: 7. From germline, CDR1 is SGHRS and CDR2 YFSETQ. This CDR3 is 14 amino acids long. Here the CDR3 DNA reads TGCGCCAGCAGCAGGACAGGGGTAAGGGCTGAAGCTTTCTTT. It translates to CASSRTGVRAEAFF.

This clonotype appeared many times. CDR3 sequence reads: CASSIGTGYEQYF. The CDR3 nucleotides are TGTGCCAGTAGTATCGGGACGGGCTACGAGCAGTACTTC. This chain connects TRBV19 to TRBJ2-7; perhaps D is TRBD1 or TRBD2 (5 bases each). The CDR3 length is 13 residues. In germline, CDR1 is LNHDA, CDR2 SQIVND (reference sequence). The V end was cut by 3 bases, the J end by 3 bases, with 9 bases between.

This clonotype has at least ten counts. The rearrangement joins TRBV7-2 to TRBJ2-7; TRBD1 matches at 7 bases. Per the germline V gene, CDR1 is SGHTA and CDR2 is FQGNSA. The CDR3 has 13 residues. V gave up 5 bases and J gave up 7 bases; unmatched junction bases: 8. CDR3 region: CASSPPDRWEQYF. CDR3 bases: TGTGCCAGCAGCCCCCCGGACAGGTGGGAGCAGTACTTC.

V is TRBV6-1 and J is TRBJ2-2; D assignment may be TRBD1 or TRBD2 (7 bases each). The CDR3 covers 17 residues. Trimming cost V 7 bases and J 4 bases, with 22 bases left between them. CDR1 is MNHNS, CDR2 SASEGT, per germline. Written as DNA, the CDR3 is TGTGCCAGCACAGGGGGGGGGCAGGGCTGGAGCACCGGGGAGCTGTTTTTT. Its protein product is CASTGGGQGWSTGELFF.

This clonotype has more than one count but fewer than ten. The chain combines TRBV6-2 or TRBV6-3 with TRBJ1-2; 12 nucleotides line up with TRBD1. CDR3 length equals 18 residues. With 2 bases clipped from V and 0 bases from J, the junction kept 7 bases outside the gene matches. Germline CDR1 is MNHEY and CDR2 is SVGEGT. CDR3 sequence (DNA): TGTGCCAGCAGTTACGGGACAGGGGGCTCGTTGGCTAACTATGGCTACACCTTC. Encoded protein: CASSYGTGGSLANYGYTF.

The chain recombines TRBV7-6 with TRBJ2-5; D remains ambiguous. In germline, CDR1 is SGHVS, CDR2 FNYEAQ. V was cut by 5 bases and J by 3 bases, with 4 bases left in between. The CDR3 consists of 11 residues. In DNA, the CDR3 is TGTGCCAGCAGCGCGGAAGAGACCCAGTACTTC. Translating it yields CASSAEETQYF.

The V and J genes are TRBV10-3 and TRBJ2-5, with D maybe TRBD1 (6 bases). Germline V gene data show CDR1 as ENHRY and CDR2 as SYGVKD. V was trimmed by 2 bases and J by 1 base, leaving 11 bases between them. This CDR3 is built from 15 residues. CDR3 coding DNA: TGTGCCATCAGTGAGGTTGGGGACATCCAAGAGACCCAGTACTTC. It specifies CAISEVGDIQETQYF.

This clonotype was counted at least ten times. The CDR3 protein is CASSSQPRTSGTTKTQYF. CDR3 bases: TGTGCCAGCAGCTCCCAACCCCGGACTAGCGGGACCACCAAGACCCAGTACTTC. The chain employs TRBV7-8 and TRBJ2-5; 12 nucleotides line up with TRBD2. The CDR3 runs to 18 residues. The germline V gene has CDR1 SGHVS and CDR2 FQNEAQ. The trim removed 4 bases at V and 6 bases at J, leaving 15 bases unmatched.

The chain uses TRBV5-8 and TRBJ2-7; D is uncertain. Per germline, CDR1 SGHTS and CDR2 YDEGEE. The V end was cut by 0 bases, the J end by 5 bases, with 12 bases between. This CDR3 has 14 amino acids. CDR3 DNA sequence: TGTGCCAGCAGCTTGGGGGTGTCGGGTCACGAGCAGTACTTC. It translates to CASSLGVSGHEQYF. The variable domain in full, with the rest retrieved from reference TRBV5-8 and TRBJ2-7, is EAGVTQSPTHLIKTRGQQATLRCSPISGHTSVYWYQQALGLGLQFLLWYDEGEERNRGNFPPRFSGRQFPNYSSELNVNALELEDSALYLCASSLGVSGHEQYFGPGTRLTVT.

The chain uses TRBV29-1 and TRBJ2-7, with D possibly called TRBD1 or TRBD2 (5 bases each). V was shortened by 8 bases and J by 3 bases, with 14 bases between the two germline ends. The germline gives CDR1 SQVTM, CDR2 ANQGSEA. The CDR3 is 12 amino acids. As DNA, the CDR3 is TGCAGCCGCCGGGACGGAGACTACGAGCAGTACTTC. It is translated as CSRRDGDYEQYF.

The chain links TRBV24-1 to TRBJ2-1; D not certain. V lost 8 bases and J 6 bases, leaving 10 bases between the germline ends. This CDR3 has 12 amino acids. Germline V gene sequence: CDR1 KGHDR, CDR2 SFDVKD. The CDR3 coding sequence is TGTGCCACCAAAGACCAGTTCAATGAGCAGTTCTTC. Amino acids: CATKDQFNEQFF.

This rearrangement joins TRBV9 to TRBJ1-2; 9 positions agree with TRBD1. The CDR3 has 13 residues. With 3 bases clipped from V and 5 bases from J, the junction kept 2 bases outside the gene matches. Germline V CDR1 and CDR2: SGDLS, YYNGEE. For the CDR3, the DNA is TGTGCCAGCAGCGGAGACAGGGGGTATGGCTACACCTTC. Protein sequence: CASSGDRGYGYTF. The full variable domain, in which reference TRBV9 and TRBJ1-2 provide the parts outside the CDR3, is DSGVTQTPKHLITATGQRVTLRCSPRSGDLSVYWYQQSLDQGLQFLIQYYNGEERAKGNILERFSAQQFPDLHSELNLSSLELGDSALYFCASSGDRGYGYTFGSGTRLTVV.

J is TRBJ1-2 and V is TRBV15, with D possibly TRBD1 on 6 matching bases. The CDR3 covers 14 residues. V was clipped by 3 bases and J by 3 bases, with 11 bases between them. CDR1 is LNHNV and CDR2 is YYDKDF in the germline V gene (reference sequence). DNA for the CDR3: TGTGCCACCAGCAGGAGGGGGTTTGACTATGGCTACACCTTC. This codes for CATSRRGFDYGYTF.

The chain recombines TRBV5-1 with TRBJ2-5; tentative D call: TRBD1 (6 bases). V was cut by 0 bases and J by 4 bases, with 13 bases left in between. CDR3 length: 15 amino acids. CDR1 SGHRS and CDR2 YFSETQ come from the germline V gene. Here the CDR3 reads CASSLEWSGVETQYF. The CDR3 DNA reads TGCGCCAGCAGCTTGGAGTGGTCAGGGGTAGAGACCCAGTACTTC.

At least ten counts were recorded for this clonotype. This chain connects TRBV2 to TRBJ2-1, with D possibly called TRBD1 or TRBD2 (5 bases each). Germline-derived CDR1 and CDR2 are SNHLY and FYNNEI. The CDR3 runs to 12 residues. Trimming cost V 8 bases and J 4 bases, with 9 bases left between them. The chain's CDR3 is CASVEGYNEQFF. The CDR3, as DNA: TGTGCCAGCGTTGAGGGGTACAATGAGCAGTTCTTC.

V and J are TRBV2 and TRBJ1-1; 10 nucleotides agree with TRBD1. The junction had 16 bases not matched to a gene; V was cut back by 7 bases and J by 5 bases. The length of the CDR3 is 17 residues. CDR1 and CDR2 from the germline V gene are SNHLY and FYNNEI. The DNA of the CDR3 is TGTGCCAGCACCGGACCCACGCGGACAGGGGGGCGAACTGAAGCTTTCTTT. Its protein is CASTGPTRTGGRTEAFF. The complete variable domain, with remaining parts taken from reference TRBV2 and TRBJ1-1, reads EPEVTQTPSHQVTQMGQEVILRCVPISNHLYFYWYRQILGQKVEFLVSFYNNEISEKSEIFDDQFSVERPDGSNFTLKIRSTKLEDSAMYFCASTGPTRTGGRTEAFFGQGTRLTVV.

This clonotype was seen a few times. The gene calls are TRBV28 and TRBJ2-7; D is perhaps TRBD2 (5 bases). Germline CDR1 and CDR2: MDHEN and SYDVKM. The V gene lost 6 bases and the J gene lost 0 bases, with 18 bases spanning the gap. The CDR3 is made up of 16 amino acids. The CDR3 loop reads CASSPASAGHSYEQYF. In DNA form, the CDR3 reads TGTGCCAGCAGCCCAGCATCGGCGGGTCACTCCTACGAGCAGTACTTC.

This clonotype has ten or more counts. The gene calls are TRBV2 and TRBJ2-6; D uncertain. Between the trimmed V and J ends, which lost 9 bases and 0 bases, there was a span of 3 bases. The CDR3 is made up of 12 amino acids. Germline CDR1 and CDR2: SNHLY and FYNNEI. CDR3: CASLSGANVLTF. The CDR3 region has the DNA TGTGCCAGTCTCTCTGGGGCCAACGTCCTGACTTTC.

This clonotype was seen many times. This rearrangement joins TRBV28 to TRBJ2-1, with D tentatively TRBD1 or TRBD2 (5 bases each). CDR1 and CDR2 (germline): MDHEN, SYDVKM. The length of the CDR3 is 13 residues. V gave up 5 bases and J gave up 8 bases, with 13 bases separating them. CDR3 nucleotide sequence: TGTGCCAGCAGTCGGGACGTCTGGGATGAGCAGTTCTTC. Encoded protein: CASSRDVWDEQFF.

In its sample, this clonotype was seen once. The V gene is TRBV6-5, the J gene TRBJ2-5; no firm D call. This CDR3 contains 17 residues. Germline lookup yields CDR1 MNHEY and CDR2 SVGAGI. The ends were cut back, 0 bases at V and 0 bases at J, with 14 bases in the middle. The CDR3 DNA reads TGTGCCAGCAGTTACTCGATGCAGATGGTCCACCAAGAGACCCAGTACTTC. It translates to CASSYSMQMVHQETQYF.

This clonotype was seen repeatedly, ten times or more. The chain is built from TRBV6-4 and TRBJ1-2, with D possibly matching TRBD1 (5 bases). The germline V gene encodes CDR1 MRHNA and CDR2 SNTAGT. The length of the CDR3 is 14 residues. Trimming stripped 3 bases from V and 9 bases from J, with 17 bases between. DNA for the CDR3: TGTGCCAGCAGTGAGGACGGGACGCAGTCCCGCTACACCTTC. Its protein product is CASSEDGTQSRYTF.